The clone carrying this T cell receptor (beta chain) was counted between two and nine times. What it binds is unknown. The data were taken from a study of T cell clones after liver transplantation. At the level of the study: TCRbeta sequencing after a pre-transplant mixed lymphocyte reaction identified graft-donor-reactive clones, later tracked in post-transplant blood. Overall study results and limits: Post-transplant time points were not standardized, so conclusions are preliminary. Compared with third party-reactive sequences, donor-reactive ones declined more, independent of withdrawal success.

Profiled with immunoSEQ multiplex PCR; TCRdb holds only in-frame clones, not every one. Found here are 31,000 or so clones, 90% to 95% of them singletons; the top ten hold 25% to 30%. There are 11 residues in the CDR3. Germline lookup yields CDR1 SQVTM and CDR2 ANQGSEA. Trimming removed 4 bases at V and 0 bases at J, with 3 bases between. The receptor comes from a human patient who received a liver transplant. Some T cells may originate from the graft donor. The starting material was CD8+ T cells from blood, obtained 12 months after liver transplant. This sequence joins TRBV29-1 and TRBJ1-1; no definite D call. The CDR3 here is CSVGVNTEAFF. In DNA form, the CDR3 reads TGCAGCGTTGGTGTGAACACTGAAGCTTTCTTT.